The 21 T cell receptor beta chains below were found in one sample sequenced in a study of cytotoxic CD8 clonotypes in ibrutinib-treated CLL. Profiling relied on immunoSEQ multiplex PCR, and the TCRdb table lists in-frame clones only, not all of them. Here the sample spans about 200,000 clones, 65% to 80% being singletons. This sample comprised PBMCs, obtained after 12 months of ibrutinib treatment. The receptors derive from a human donor with chronic lymphocytic leukemia.

This chain links TRBV5-6 with TRBJ1-2, with 7 bases matching TRBD1. After removal of 3 bases from V and 6 bases from J, the junction contained 8 bases not matched to a gene. The CDR3 consists of 14 residues. CDR1 is SGHDT and CDR2 is YYEEEE in the germline V gene. The CDR3 nucleotides read TGTGCCAGCAGCTGGGAACAGGGGTCTGATGGCTACACCTTC. Translated: CASSWEQGSDGYTF. The complete variable domain, with remaining parts taken from reference TRBV5-6 and TRBJ1-2, reads DAGVTQSPTHLIKTRGQQVTLRCSPKSGHDTVSWYQQALGQGPQFIFQYYEEEERQRGNFPDRFSGHQFPNYSSELNVNALLLGDSALYLCASSWEQGSDGYTFGSGTRLTVV.

This rearrangement joins TRBV7-3 to TRBJ2-3, with TRBD2 matching over 8 bases. J gave up 1 base and V 5 bases, and 2 bases lay outside the gene matches. The CDR3 has 14 amino acids. Germline-derived CDR1 and CDR2 are SGHTA and FQGTGA. The CDR3 loop reads CASSRGGGTDTQYF. The DNA for the CDR3 is TGTGCCAGCAGCCGGGGGGGTGGCACAGATACGCAGTATTTT.

This rearrangement joins TRBV13 to TRBJ1-1; D remains ambiguous. The V gene's germline CDR1 is PRHDT and CDR2 FYEKMQ (reference sequence). The length of the CDR3 is 13 residues. V dropped 3 bases and J dropped 0 bases, with 5 bases sitting between them. CDR3 sequence: CASSFTLNTEAFF. CDR3 DNA sequence: TGTGCCAGCAGCTTTACATTGAACACTGAAGCTTTCTTT.

The chain employs TRBV29-1 and TRBJ1-1; TRBD1 agrees at 12 bases. The length of the CDR3 is 15 residues. Germline V gives CDR1 SQVTM, CDR2 ANQGSEA. With 2 bases clipped from V and 4 bases from J, the junction kept 5 bases outside the gene matches. The DNA for the CDR3 is TGCAGCGTTGAACCCTGGGACAGGGGGCCCACTGAAGCTTTCTTT. Its protein product is CSVEPWDRGPTEAFF.

This clone was observed a handful of times. The V gene is TRBV6-5, the J gene TRBJ1-1, with 7 bases that match TRBD1. With 8 bases clipped from V and 4 bases from J, the junction kept 10 bases outside the gene matches. The CDR3 has 14 amino acids. Germline lookup yields CDR1 MNHEY and CDR2 SVGAGI. CDR3 in DNA: TGTGCCAGCGGCCGAGGGGGCAGCAGCACTGAAGCTTTCTTT. It encodes CASGRGGSSTEAFF.

The chain recombines TRBV15 with TRBJ1-4; no clear D gene. V was cut by 1 base and J by 8 bases, with 8 bases left in between. CDR3 size: 13 residues. The germline V gene encodes CDR1 LNHNV and CDR2 YYDKDF (reference sequence). For the CDR3, the DNA is TGTGCCACCAGCAGAGGCCTAGAGGAAAAACTGTTTTTT. Amino acids: CATSRGLEEKLFF. The entire variable domain, with the rest obtained from reference TRBV15 and TRBJ1-4, is as follows: DAMVIQNPRYQVTQFGKPVTLSCSQTLNHNVMYWYQQKSSQAPKLLFHYYDKDFNNEADTPDNFQSRRPNTSFCFLDIRSPGLGDTAMYLCATSRGLEEKLFFGSGTQLSVL.

The rearrangement uses TRBV9 and TRBJ1-3, with a possible D match to TRBD1 (5 bases). The germline CDR1 and CDR2 sequences are SGDLS and YYNGEE. CDR3 length: 17 residues. V gave up 3 bases and J gave up 0 bases, with 16 bases separating them. The chain's CDR3 is CASSGHFRDLSGNTIYF. The CDR3 nucleotides read TGTGCCAGCAGCGGCCATTTCAGGGATCTCTCTGGAAACACCATATATTTT.

The V and J genes are TRBV5-6 and TRBJ1-5; maybe TRBD1 (5 bases). The CDR3 length is 16 residues. CDR1 and CDR2 (germline): SGHDT, YYEEEE. Between the trimmed V and J ends, which lost 1 base and 5 bases, there was a span of 16 bases. For the CDR3, the DNA is TGTGCCAGCAGCTTGCTAGGGGCCCAAAGGGATCAGCCCCAGCATTTT. Amino acids: CASSLLGAQRDQPQHF. The complete variable domain, with remaining parts taken from reference TRBV5-6 and TRBJ1-5, reads DAGVTQSPTHLIKTRGQQVTLRCSPKSGHDTVSWYQQALGQGPQFIFQYYEEEERQRGNFPDRFSGHQFPNYSSELNVNALLLGDSALYLCASSLLGAQRDQPQHFGDGTRLSIL.

CDR3 in amino acids: CASSLGGSYTNTDTQYF. The CDR3 region has the DNA TGTGCCAGCAGCTTGGGCGGGAGTTACACTAACACAGATACGCAGTATTTT. V is TRBV5-4 and J is TRBJ2-3, with 7 bases aligning to TRBD2. CDR1 and CDR2 from the germline V gene are SGHNT and YYREEE (reference sequence). The J segment lost 2 bases and the V segment lost 0 bases, leaving 9 bases of the junction unmatched. This CDR3 region has 17 residues. Looking up the rest from reference TRBV5-4 and TRBJ2-3 gives the full variable domain: ETGVTQSPTHLIKTRGQQVTLRCSSQSGHNTVSWYQQALGQGPQFIFQYYREEENGRGNFPPRFSGLQFPNYSSELNVNALELDDSALYLCASSLGGSYTNTDTQYFGPGTRLTVL.

The rearrangement links TRBV2 to TRBJ2-3, with D possibly matching TRBD1 (5 bases). V lost 6 bases to trimming and J lost 2 bases, with 6 bases between them. The CDR3 totals 12 residues. Germline V CDR1 and CDR2: SNHLY, FYNNEI. The CDR3 region is CASRDNTDTQYF. The CDR3 DNA reads as TGTGCCAGCAGGGACAACACAGATACGCAGTATTTT.

V and J are TRBV5-1 and TRBJ2-2; 12 bases fit TRBD2. The CDR3 is made up of 16 amino acids. The V gene's germline CDR1 is SGHRS and CDR2 YFSETQ. V was pared by 4 bases and J by 4 bases, with 5 bases of the junction left unmatched. The DNA for the CDR3 is TGCGCCAGCAGCCTGCTAGCGGGGGGGCTCACCGGGGAGCTGTTTTTT. It translates to CASSLLAGGLTGELFF.

The gene calls are TRBV5-1 and TRBJ1-5; TRBD1 agrees at 7 bases. This CDR3 spans 15 amino acids. Per germline, CDR1 SGHRS and CDR2 YFSETQ. V gave up 4 bases and J gave up 2 bases; unmatched junction bases: 6. CDR3 sequence: CASSRDSQGNQPQHF. CDR3 bases: TGCGCCAGCAGCAGGGACAGCCAGGGCAATCAGCCCCAGCATTTT.

The chain recombines TRBV7-9 with TRBJ1-1; D is unclear. The V gene's germline CDR1 is SEHNR and CDR2 FQNEAQ (reference sequence). This CDR3 spans 13 amino acids. Between the trimmed V and J ends, which lost 7 bases and 3 bases, there was a span of 12 bases. The CDR3 region has the DNA TGTGCCAGCATGGGCCCTCGGGACACTGAAGCTTTCTTT. Amino acid sequence: CASMGPRDTEAFF. The whole variable domain, filled in from reference TRBV7-9 and TRBJ1-1, reads DTGVSQNPRHKITKRGQNVTFRCDPISEHNRLYWYRQTLGQGPEFLTYFQNEAQLEKSRLLSDRFSAERPKGSFSTLEIQRTEQGDSAMYLCASMGPRDTEAFFGQGTRLTVV.

The DNA for the CDR3 is TGTGCCAGTAGTAGGATAATCGGGGCCTCGGCAGGGAATCAGCCCCAGCATTTT. Translating gives CASSRIIGASAGNQPQHF. V is TRBV19 and J is TRBJ1-5, with TRBD1 as a possible D gene (5 bases). This CDR3 is 18 amino acids long. Trimming removed 4 bases at V and 4 bases at J, with 23 bases between. Germline values: CDR1 LNHDA, CDR2 SQIVND (reference sequence).

This clone was found many times. V and J are TRBV5-4 and TRBJ2-7; D unresolved. The CDR3 totals 12 residues. The germline gives CDR1 SGHNT, CDR2 YYREEE (reference sequence). V lost 4 bases and J 5 bases, leaving 10 bases between the germline ends. The DNA for the CDR3 is TGTGCCAGCAGCGTGAGGTTTGACGAGCAGTACTTC. It codes for CASSVRFDEQYF. Combining the CDR3 with reference TRBV5-4 and TRBJ2-7 gives the whole variable domain ETGVTQSPTHLIKTRGQQVTLRCSSQSGHNTVSWYQQALGQGPQFIFQYYREEENGRGNFPPRFSGLQFPNYSSELNVNALELDDSALYLCASSVRFDEQYFGPGTRLTVT.

The chain joins TRBV7-3 to TRBJ1-1; 8 positions match TRBD1. V shed 4 bases, J shed 7 bases, and the junction held 11 bases outside the gene matches. CDR3 length equals 15 residues. Germline values: CDR1 SGHTA, CDR2 FQGTGA. CDR3 amino acids: CASSSRQGFKGEAFF. Here the CDR3 DNA reads TGTGCCAGCAGCTCCCGACAGGGGTTTAAGGGTGAAGCTTTCTTT.

This clone was counted a single time. The chain employs TRBV29-1 and TRBJ1-2; 7 bases line up with TRBD1. Germline V gene lookup returns CDR1 SQVTM and CDR2 ANQGSEA. J gave up 6 bases and V 4 bases, and 5 bases lay outside the gene matches. The CDR3 consists of 12 residues. The CDR3 DNA sequence: TGCAGCGTTGTAGGGGGCCCAGATGGCTACACCTTC. This sequence encodes CSVVGGPDGYTF.

This chain uses TRBV6-6 with TRBJ1-6; no definite D call. CDR1 is MNHNY and CDR2 is SVGAGI in the germline V gene (reference sequence). This CDR3 has 11 amino acids. V was trimmed by 5 bases and J by 6 bases, leaving 2 bases between them. DNA for the CDR3: TGTGCCAGCAGTGGTAATTCACCCCTCCACTTT. This codes for CASSGNSPLHF.

The chain links TRBV28 to TRBJ2-1; D perhaps matches TRBD2 (5 bases). The length of the CDR3 is 15 residues. The germline V gene encodes CDR1 MDHEN and CDR2 SYDVKM. Trimming removed 5 bases at V and 0 bases at J, with 11 bases between. The CDR3 DNA reads as TGTGCCAGCAGTCCCTTAGCGAGCTCCTACAATGAGCAGTTCTTC. It is translated as CASSPLASSYNEQFF.

The chain uses TRBV7-2 and TRBJ1-2; a weak D match, TRBD1 (6 bases). Trimming pared 4 bases from V and 8 bases from J, leaving 17 bases between. The germline V gene has CDR1 SGHTA and CDR2 FQGNSA. The CDR3 is 14 amino acids. The DNA of the CDR3 is TGTGCCAGCAGCTCTTACGGGGGGCTCTGGGGCTACACCTTC. Translated: CASSSYGGLWGYTF. Combining the CDR3 with reference TRBV7-2 and TRBJ1-2 gives the whole variable domain GAGVSQSPSNKVTEKGKDVELRCDPISGHTALYWYRQSLGQGLEFLIYFQGNSAPDKSGLPSDRFSAERTGGSVSTLTIQRTQQEDSAVYLCASSSYGGLWGYTFGSGTRLTVV.

The chain has TRBV7-9 and TRBJ1-1; TRBD1 might be the D (5 bases). Germline assignment: CDR1 SEHNR and CDR2 FQNEAQ (reference sequence). The CDR3 is 15 amino acids. With 5 bases removed from V and 3 bases from J, the gap between germline ends came to 16 bases. CDR3 residues: CASSPRDSLDTEAFF. Here the CDR3 DNA reads TGTGCCAGCAGCCCCCGTGACAGTTTAGACACTGAAGCTTTCTTT.